These 10 T cell receptor beta chains originate from one sample sequenced in a study of human T cells and chemical hapten exposure. As for time point: pre-sensitization, week 0. This sample's treatment: therapeutic diphenylcyclopropenone sensitization with weekly scalp DPC. TCRdb re-called the RACE reads through MiXCR, storing one row per CDR3 protein. The sample records 200,000 to 300,000 distinct CDR3 sequences, 7.5% to 10% being singletons. Source: whole blood, taken in connection with sensitization to the hapten diphenylcyclopropenone (DPC). These receptor sequences come from a woman in her forties with alopecia areata. Some clones in this sample may be carry-over from other donors' samples.

In its sample, this clonotype was seen many times. This chain joins TRBV12-3 or TRBV12-4 and TRBJ2-1; TRBD1 matches 9 bases. After removal of 8 bases from V and 8 bases from J, the junction contained 13 bases not matched to a gene. The CDR3 is 15 amino acids. The CDR3: CASGPRDREGDEQFF. The CDR3 DNA reads TGTGCCAGCGGCCCCCGGGACAGGGAAGGCGATGAGCAGTTCTTC.

Ten or more counts support this clonotype. The V gene is TRBV28, the J gene TRBJ2-3; 11 bases match TRBD2. Germline values: CDR1 MDHEN, CDR2 SYDVKM. V shed 2 bases and J 3 bases; nucleotides not matched to a gene: 4. The CDR3 has 16 residues. CDR3 region: CASSLTGTSGTDTQYF. Written as DNA, the CDR3 is TGTGCCAGCAGTTTAACCGGGACTAGCGGTACAGATACGCAGTATTTT.

The chain has TRBV6-2 or TRBV6-3 and TRBJ1-5, with TRBD1 as a possible D gene (5 bases). V lost 0 bases and J 3 bases, leaving 12 bases between the germline ends. Germline V gives CDR1 MNHEY, CDR2 SVGEGT. The CDR3 extends over 16 amino acids. CDR3 residues: CASSYSGGNYNQPQHF. For the CDR3, the DNA is TGTGCCAGCAGTTACTCGGGGGGGAACTACAATCAGCCCCAGCATTTT.

This clonotype was observed many times. V gene TRBV7-9 combines with J gene TRBJ2-7; a weak D match, TRBD1 (6 bases). Trimming stripped 4 bases from V and 2 bases from J, with 15 bases between. Germline values: CDR1 SEHNR, CDR2 FQNEAQ (reference sequence). The CDR3 spans 15 residues. The CDR3 is CASSSRTALTYEQYF. CDR3 DNA sequence: TGTGCCAGCAGCTCAAGGACAGCCTTGACCTACGAGCAGTACTTC.

This clonotype has only a few counts. The genes are TRBV7-2 and TRBJ1-1, with 7 nucleotides matching TRBD1. The CDR3 is made up of 14 amino acids. Germline-derived CDR1 and CDR2 are SGHTA and FQGNSA. V lost 5 bases to trimming and J lost 2 bases; unmatched junction nucleotides: 5. The CDR3 protein is CASSAGQLNTEAFF. The CDR3 bases are TGTGCCAGCAGCGCGGGACAGCTTAACACTGAAGCTTTCTTT.

This clonotype occurred many times. CDR3 nucleotide sequence: TGCGCCAGCAGCTCCAGCCCGTCCTACAATGAGCAGTTCTTC. This encodes CASSSSPSYNEQFF. The rearrangement links TRBV4-1 to TRBJ2-1, with D uncertain. Trimming shortened V by 5 bases and J by 1 base, and 9 bases separated the two germline ends. The length of the CDR3 is 14 residues. Germline values: CDR1 MGHRA, CDR2 YSYEKL.

Only a few counts were recorded for this clonotype. The germline gene is not matched at one end of the junction; a read error may be the cause. The V and J genes are TRBV28 and TRBJ2-5, with D unresolved. From germline, CDR1 is MDHEN and CDR2 SYDVKM. The CDR3 is 9 amino acids. Written as DNA, the CDR3 is TGTGCCAGCAGTTTCGCCCCCACCTTC. It is translated as CASSFAPTF.

The chain combines TRBV28 with TRBJ2-7, with a weak D call TRBD1 (6 bases). The germline V gene has CDR1 MDHEN and CDR2 SYDVKM. V lost 6 bases, J lost 6 bases, and 15 bases lay in between. This CDR3 region has 13 residues. The CDR3 protein is CASRTQQGPEQYF. DNA for the CDR3: TGTGCCAGCAGAACCCAACAGGGCCCCGAGCAGTACTTC.

The chain combines TRBV10-3 with TRBJ2-5; the match to TRBD1 covers 8 bases. This CDR3 region has 14 residues. Germline V gene lookup returns CDR1 ENHRY and CDR2 SYGVKD. J lost 4 bases, V lost 2 bases, and 3 bases had no gene match. CDR3 sequence: CAISEADRGETQYF. In nucleotides, the CDR3 is TGTGCCATCAGTGAGGCAGACAGGGGAGAGACCCAGTACTTC.

This chain links TRBV20-1 with TRBJ2-5, with TRBD2 matching 8 bases. The CDR3 spans 14 residues. Germline assignment: CDR1 DFQATT and CDR2 SNEGSKA (reference sequence). With 3 bases clipped from V and 9 bases from J, the junction kept 12 bases outside the gene matches. CDR3 coding DNA: TGCAGTGCTAGTTCCAGCGGGGGCCGTGCGGCCCAGTACTTC. It yields the protein CSASSSGGRAAQYF.